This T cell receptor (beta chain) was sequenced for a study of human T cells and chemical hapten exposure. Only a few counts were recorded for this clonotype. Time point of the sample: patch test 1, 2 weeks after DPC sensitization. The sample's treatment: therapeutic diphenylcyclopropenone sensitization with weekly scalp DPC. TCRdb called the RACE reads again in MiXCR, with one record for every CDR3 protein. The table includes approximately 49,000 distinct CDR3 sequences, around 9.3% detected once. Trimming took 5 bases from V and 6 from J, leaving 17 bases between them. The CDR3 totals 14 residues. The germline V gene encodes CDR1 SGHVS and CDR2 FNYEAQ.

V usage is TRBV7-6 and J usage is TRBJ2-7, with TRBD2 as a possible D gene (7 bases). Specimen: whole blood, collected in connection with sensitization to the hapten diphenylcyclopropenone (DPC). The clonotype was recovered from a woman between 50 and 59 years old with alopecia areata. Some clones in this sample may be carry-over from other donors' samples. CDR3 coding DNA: TGTGCCAGCAGCCAGGGGACTAACGAGGGCGAGCAGTACTTC. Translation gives CASSQGTNEGEQYF.